The source of this TCR beta chain is a study of low-dose radiotherapy and immunotherapy resistance in tumors (dated by TCRdb to about 2022). For the study in its entirety: Patients in Cohort 1 were given 0.5 Gy per fraction every 2 weeks, and the prescribed total PTV dose was 6.5 Gy. Eight patients were included in the translational analysis, namely three from the first dose cohort plus the first five from the second dose cohort. Cohort 2 received 1 Gy per fraction every two weeks, with a total of 13 Gy over 26 weeks. Patients were given nivolumab as a 240 mg flat dose every two weeks and ipilimumab at 1 mg/kg every six weeks, with both drugs delivered intravenously. Intravenous cyclophosphamide at 200 mg/m2 was administered every two weeks, one day ahead of each radiation and immunotherapy administration. Starting on cycle 1 day 1, patients took 300 mg of aspirin by mouth once a day for four cycles. No randomization into treatment groups was done for the people taking part in the trial.

This clonotype was seen many times. It has no known antigen specificity. No base quality values were provided; no much bigger clone lies one nucleotide off. The CDR3 starts with the cysteine, ends with the phenylalanine, and has 15 residues. The retained sequence is limited to the CDR3, 45 bases, with the frame set at the first base. The junction shows trimming of 4 bases on V and 7 bases on J, plus 16 bases between the germline ends. From a lookup of the germline V gene, CDR1 and CDR2 are KGHDR and SFDVKD. First-strand cDNA was synthesized using Superscript III and a set of TRAV- and TRBV-specific primers, so that both TCRalpha and TCRbeta chains were covered. TCRs were amplified with Phusion for roughly 19 PCR cycles, with a constant-region primer paired with the adapter attached to the V primers. Amplification of the isolated mRNA was done with the MessageAmp II aRNA Amplification Kit, which involved a roughly 17-hour in vitro transcription at 37 degrees C. mRNA for TCR sequencing was isolated with the Dynabeads mRNA DIRECT Purification Kit. Indexed Illumina adapters were added in a second roughly 26-cycle Phusion PCR, and the resulting products were purified with AMPure XP beads. Deep sequencing of TCRalpha and TCRbeta libraries was performed on an Illumina MiniSeq instrument. The published analysis was carried out like this. Custom Perl scripts were used to pool TCR sequences that encoded the same protein, to remove out-of-frame sequences, and to calculate the abundance of each clonotype. Any TCR sequence supported by only a single read was excluded from analysis. Among the metrics used to describe the repertoires were Shannon entropy, Gini index, clonality, richness, and the frequency of TCRs shared between repertoires. TCRdb applied fastp at Q25 and MiXCR to the public reads, then kept only in-frame beta chains. For every CDR3 protein sequence, its rows merge into one entry that carries the most common genes and DNA. TCRdb's processing, not the authors', yielded these V and J calls. The sample table contains 40,000 or so distinct CDR3 sequences; only one count was recorded for more than 20% of them. The top ten clones comprise roughly 9.4% of the sample.

The time point tag for this specimen amounts to: after trial treatment. The treatment or condition tag for this specimen amounts to: LDRT plus nivolumab, ipilimumab, low-dose cyclophosphamide and aspirin (RACIN trial). The donors took part in RACIN, a single-arm, phase I, dose-escalation trial that combined nivolumab, ipilimumab, aspirin, low-dose cyclophosphamide and low-dose radiotherapy. Patients were eligible if they had advanced solid tumors that were TIL-negative. The chain is assembled from TRBV24-1 and TRBJ2-1; TRBD2 is possibly the D segment (7 matching bases). This material consisted of PBMCs, taken after low-dose radiotherapy plus immunotherapy. The receptor was derived from a female donor with ovarian cancer. The encoded CDR3 is CATSEPRGGGNEQFF. The nucleotides read TGTGCCACCAGTGAACCCAGGGGAGGGGGGAATGAGCAGTTCTTC.